The rows below give T cell receptor beta chains drawn from one sample of a study of blood T cell repertoires in COVID-19. Sequencing was performed with immunoSEQ multiplex PCR; in TCRdb, only in-frame clones are kept and a portion is missing. The data show 150,000 to 200,000 clones, around 81% seen once. The sample consisted of peripheral blood. The receptors originated from a man aged 60 to 75 with active or convalescent COVID-19. CDR3s include the opening cysteine and the closing phenylalanine or tryptophan. A D gene is named only where the DNA matches it firmly.

j_call | d_call | v_call | cdr3_nt | cdr3_aa
TRBJ1-1 | . | TRBV6-5 | TGTGCCAGCAGTCTCAGGGGCGGGTTTGCTGAAGCTTTCTTT | CASSLRGGFAEAFF
TRBJ1-5 | . | TRBV19 | TGTGCCAGTAGTATGGGGCAGGGCGGTCAGCCCCAGCATTTT | CASSMGQGGQPQHF
TRBJ1-1 | TRBD1 | TRBV29-1 | TGCAGCGCCGGACAGGGGTTCGACACTGAAGCTTTCTTT | CSAGQGFDTEAFF
TRBJ2-7 | TRBD1 | TRBV11-2 | TGTGCCAGCAGCCTTCCGGGGACAGCTGTAGGCGAGCAGTACTTC | CASSLPGTAVGEQYF
TRBJ2-7 | TRBD2 | TRBV27 | TGTGCCAGCACGAGCGGGGGTAGCTCCTACGAGCAGTACTTC | CASTSGGSSYEQYF
TRBJ1-4 | . | TRBV2 | TGTGCCAGCAGTCAGTGGACAGTGGGAACTAATGAAAAACTGTTTTTT | CASSQWTVGTNEKLFF
TRBJ2-1 | TRBD2 | TRBV7-9 | TGTGCCAGCAGCCGAGTTCTGCGGGGGGCCTACAATGAGCAGTTCTTC | CASSRVLRGAYNEQFF
TRBJ2-5 | TRBD2 | TRBV2 | TGTGCCAGCAGTGAATCTGTCTGGTCTAGCGGGGAGACCCAGTACTTC | CASSESVWSSGETQYF
TRBJ2-1 | . | TRBV6-5 | TGTGCCACCAGACGGGGCTCCTACAATGAGCAGTTCTTC | CATRRGSYNEQFF
TRBJ2-7 | TRBD1 | TRBV6-6 | TGTGCCAGCAGGACCGCTCCGGGACAGGGCATCTACGAGCAGTACTTC | CASRTAPGQGIYEQYF
TRBJ2-7 | TRBD2 | TRBV27 | TGTGCCAGCATCCAATCTCGGGGGGGGCGTTACGAGCAGTACTTC | CASIQSRGGRYEQYF
TRBJ2-2 | . | TRBV6-6 | TGTGCCAGCCTCGGGAGAAGTGTCACCGGGGAGCTGTTTTTT | CASLGRSVTGELFF
TRBJ1-1 | TRBD1 | TRBV9 | TGTGCCAGCAGTTATGGACAGGGGGTATCAGGGTTTGAAGCTTTCTTT | CASSYGQGVSGFEAFF
TRBJ2-7 | TRBD1 | TRBV28 | TGTGCCAGCAGTTTCCCCGGACAGGGGGTCAACGAGCAGTACTTC | CASSFPGQGVNEQYF
TRBJ2-1 | TRBD1 | TRBV19 | TGTGCCAGTAGTACCCCGGGACAGCCCTACAATGAGCAGTTCTTC | CASSTPGQPYNEQFF